A single sample is the source of the 26 T cell receptor beta chains below, sequenced in a study of blood T cell repertoires in COVID-19. The repertoire was sequenced with immunoSEQ multiplex PCR; TCRdb's copy has only in-frame clones and lacks some. The data show about 520,000 clones, 70% to 90% seen once. Sequenced input: peripheral blood. Receptor source: a human donor in a cohort sampled during active COVID-19.

This clone was observed once. The chain couples TRBV30 to TRBJ1-6; 8 bases line up with TRBD1. The CDR3 consists of 15 residues. CDR1 and CDR2 from the germline V gene are GTSNPN and SVGIG (reference sequence). The ends lost 5 bases at V and 10 bases at J; junction bases unmatched: 13. The CDR3 here is CAWSATGGKRSPLHF. DNA for the CDR3: TGTGCCTGGTCGGCCACAGGGGGTAAGCGCTCACCCCTCCACTTT.

This clone came up once. This sequence joins TRBV4-3 and TRBJ2-7, with D possibly being TRBD1 (6 bases). CDR3 size: 15 residues. Germline-derived CDR1 and CDR2 are LGHNA and YSLEER. Trimming removed 1 base at V and 3 bases at J, with 13 bases between. The CDR3 loop is CASSQVRGSYYEQYF. The CDR3 coding sequence is TGCGCCAGCAGCCAAGTGAGGGGGTCCTACTACGAGCAGTACTTC.

J is TRBJ1-1 and V is TRBV19, with 7 bases that match TRBD1. There are 13 residues in the CDR3. CDR1 LNHDA and CDR2 SQIVND come from the germline V gene (reference sequence). With 5 bases clipped from V and 4 bases from J, the junction kept 4 bases outside the gene matches. The CDR3 nucleotides are TGTGCCAGTAGTCCCCGGACAGGCACTGAAGCTTTCTTT. It yields the protein CASSPRTGTEAFF.

This chain links TRBV5-4 with TRBJ1-2; maybe TRBD1 (5 bases). The CDR3 is 16 amino acids. V lost 4 bases to trimming and J lost 0 bases, with 16 bases between them. CDR1 is SGHNT and CDR2 is YYREEE in the germline V gene (reference sequence). The CDR3 spells CASSLPSEGANYGYTF. DNA of the CDR3: TGTGCCAGCAGCCTGCCAAGCGAAGGGGCTAACTATGGCTACACCTTC.

The rearrangement links TRBV11-2 to TRBJ2-1; 11 nucleotides line up with TRBD2. With 6 bases clipped from V and 4 bases from J, the junction kept 8 bases outside the gene matches. Germline loops: CDR1 SGHAT, CDR2 FQNNGV. The CDR3 loop spans 16 amino acids. DNA of the CDR3: TGTGCCAGCAGACATCCGGGACTAGCGGCTTACAATGAGCAGTTCTTC. This translates into CASRHPGLAAYNEQFF.

The V and J genes are TRBV6-1 and TRBJ1-3; no clear D. V gave up 3 bases and J gave up 1 base, with 10 bases separating them. This CDR3 region has 15 residues. The germline V gene has CDR1 MNHNS and CDR2 SASEGT. In DNA, the CDR3 is TGTGCCAGCAGTGAGCTCCCGGTGTCTGGAAACACCATATATTTT. It encodes CASSELPVSGNTIYF.

The V call is TRBV5-1, the J call TRBJ2-1, with TRBD2 as a possible D gene (5 bases). Germline V gene data show CDR1 as SGHRS and CDR2 as YFSETQ. CDR3 length: 13 residues. V gave up 4 bases and J gave up 8 bases, with 13 bases separating them. The CDR3 loop is CASSPRAGDEQFF. DNA for the CDR3: TGCGCCAGCAGCCCCCGTGCCGGGGATGAGCAGTTCTTC.

J is TRBJ2-7 and V is TRBV30; 8 nucleotides agree with TRBD1. V shed 3 bases, J shed 1 base, and the junction held 8 bases outside the gene matches. Germline-derived CDR1 and CDR2 are GTSNPN and SVGIG (reference sequence). This CDR3 has 15 residues. DNA for the CDR3: TGTGCCTGGAGCTATGGACAGGGATCTTCCTACGAGCAGTACTTC. It yields the protein CAWSYGQGSSYEQYF.

The chain joins TRBV30 to TRBJ1-5; D remains ambiguous. CDR3 length: 14 residues. The germline CDR1 and CDR2 sequences are GTSNPN and SVGIG (reference sequence). V lost 3 bases and J 1 base, leaving 10 bases between the germline ends. The CDR3 loop reads CAWSGVGSNQPQHF. CDR3 coding DNA: TGTGCCTGGAGCGGAGTCGGGAGCAATCAGCCCCAGCATTTT.

The chain has TRBV28 and TRBJ2-3; 13 bases align to TRBD2. Germline assignment: CDR1 MDHEN and CDR2 SYDVKM. This CDR3 spans 13 amino acids. V trimming: 10 bases; J trimming: 7 bases; junction bases outside the gene matches: 5. As DNA, the CDR3 is TGTGCCACCAGGACTAGCGGGAGAAATACGCAGTATTTT. Amino acid sequence: CATRTSGRNTQYF.

The chain is built from TRBV28 and TRBJ1-2, with unresolved D. V was clipped by 3 bases and J by 2 bases, with 7 bases between them. The germline CDR1 and CDR2 sequences are MDHEN and SYDVKM. The length of the CDR3 is 13 residues. CDR3 nucleotide sequence: TGTGCCAGCAGTTTCTCGGAGAACTATGGCTACACCTTC. Its translation is CASSFSENYGYTF.

The gene calls are TRBV19 and TRBJ2-3; no firm D call. Trimming pared 2 bases from V and 3 bases from J, leaving 9 bases between. The germline V gene encodes CDR1 LNHDA and CDR2 SQIVND (reference sequence). The CDR3 contains 14 residues. The CDR3 DNA sequence: TGTGCCAGTAGTATAATGCTGACAACAGATACGCAGTATTTT. Protein sequence: CASSIMLTTDTQYF.

J is TRBJ2-3 and V is TRBV28, with TRBD2 as a possible D gene (5 bases). Germline lookup yields CDR1 MDHEN and CDR2 SYDVKM. Trimming took 3 bases from V and 5 from J, leaving 15 bases between them. The CDR3 has 15 amino acids. This CDR3 reads CASSLLGSRGDTQYF. CDR3 coding DNA: TGTGCCAGCAGTTTGTTAGGGAGTCGTGGAGATACGCAGTATTTT.

V gene TRBV10-3 combines with J gene TRBJ2-1; 10 nucleotides match TRBD2. There are 16 residues in the CDR3. J was trimmed by 1 base and V by 6 bases; bases with no gene match: 6. Germline lookup yields CDR1 ENHRY and CDR2 SYGVKD. Written as DNA, the CDR3 is TGTGCCATCAGAGGGACTAGCGCCGGATCCTACAATGAGCAGTTCTTC. The encoded protein is CAIRGTSAGSYNEQFF.

J is TRBJ2-5 and V is TRBV20-1; no definite D call. CDR1 is DFQATT, CDR2 SNEGSKA, per germline (reference sequence). V lost 5 bases, J lost 3 bases, and 4 bases lay in between. The CDR3 is 10 residues long. The CDR3 reads CSAAEETQYF. DNA of the CDR3: TGCAGTGCTGCGGAAGAGACCCAGTACTTC.

Comment on this clone: One end of the junction does not line up with germline, which may come from a read error. V gene TRBV7-7 combines with J gene TRBJ2-5; TRBD1 might be the D (6 bases). This CDR3 has 18 residues. Per germline, CDR1 SSHAT and CDR2 FNYEAQ (reference sequence). The CDR3 is CASSLGGFSEPAQETQYF. The CDR3 region has the DNA TGTGCTAGCAGCTTAGGGGGATTTAGCGAACCAGCCCAAGAGACCCAGTACTTC.

This clone was picked up one time. The chain joins TRBV19 to TRBJ1-6; D is possibly TRBD1 (6 bases). V lost 6 bases and J lost 9, with 15 bases in between. This CDR3 is 14 amino acids long. From germline, CDR1 is LNHDA and CDR2 SQIVND (reference sequence). The CDR3 nucleotides read TGTGCCAGTAGCTTCTCCCAAGGGGGTTCACCCCTCCACTTT. It yields the protein CASSFSQGGSPLHF.

The chain joins TRBV4-2 to TRBJ2-7; D gene ambiguous. The CDR3 contains 11 residues. CDR1 and CDR2 (germline): LGHNA, YNFKEQ. V was cut by 3 bases and J by 5 bases, with 5 bases left in between. This CDR3 reads CASSQSNEQYF. The CDR3 DNA is TGTGCCAGCAGCCAGTCCAACGAGCAGTACTTC.

The genes are TRBV4-3 and TRBJ1-6, with a weak D call TRBD1 (6 bases). There are 16 residues in the CDR3. The germline gives CDR1 LGHNA, CDR2 YSLEER. V gave up 3 bases and J gave up 8 bases, with 17 bases separating them. The DNA for the CDR3 is TGCGCCAGCAGCCAGACAAGGAGAGGGGGATATTCACCCCTCCACTTT. Translation: CASSQTRRGGYSPLHF.

The chain links TRBV18 to TRBJ1-1; possibly TRBD1 for D (5 bases). CDR3 length: 14 residues. The germline V gene encodes CDR1 KGHSH and CDR2 LQKENI. Deletions cut 8 bases from V and 0 bases from J, with 13 bases between. The CDR3 spells CASATSQVNTEAFF. CDR3 DNA: TGTGCCAGCGCCACTTCACAGGTGAACACTGAAGCTTTCTTT.

The rearrangement joins TRBV6-2 or TRBV6-3 to TRBJ2-7, with D hard to call. Germline V CDR1 and CDR2: MNHEY, SVGEGT. Trimming removed 0 bases at V and 2 bases at J, with 11 bases between. This CDR3 is 15 amino acids long. CDR3 DNA: TGTGCCAGCAGTTACTCGCAACAAAAAGCCTACGAGCAGTACTTC. This translates into CASSYSQQKAYEQYF.

V is TRBV11-1 and J is TRBJ2-5; D is possibly TRBD1 (5 bases). Deletions cut 6 bases from V and 2 bases from J, with 7 bases between. The CDR3 is 12 amino acids. The germline V gene encodes CDR1 SGHAT and CDR2 FQDESV (reference sequence). In DNA form, the CDR3 reads TGTGCCAGCAGTCAGGGACAAGAGACCCAGTACTTC. This codes for CASSQGQETQYF.

The V and J genes are TRBV4-2 and TRBJ1-1; D might be TRBD1 (5 bases). V shed 5 bases and J shed 1 base, with 11 bases lying between them. The CDR3 is 14 amino acids. Germline assignment: CDR1 LGHNA and CDR2 YNFKEQ. The CDR3 region has the DNA TGTGCCAGCAGCACACGCGGGACGAACACTGAAGCTTTCTTT. It codes for CASSTRGTNTEAFF.

The chain combines TRBV29-1 with TRBJ2-2, with TRBD2 as a possible D gene (6 bases). The CDR3 runs to 16 residues. V gave up 4 bases and J gave up 4 bases, with 19 bases separating them. Looked up from germline, CDR1 is SQVTM and CDR2 is ANQGSEA. Here the CDR3 DNA reads TGCAGCGTTGGCCACCTAGGTAGCGGACTCACCGGGGAGCTGTTTTTT. Its protein product is CSVGHLGSGLTGELFF.

V is TRBV7-9 and J is TRBJ2-7; D unclear. The V gene's germline CDR1 is SEHNR and CDR2 FQNEAQ (reference sequence). V was shortened by 1 base and J by 3 bases, with 13 bases between the two germline ends. The CDR3 has 15 residues. CDR3 residues: CASSLDPGAYYEQYF. CDR3 bases: TGTGCCAGCAGCTTAGACCCGGGTGCCTACTACGAGCAGTACTTC. Filled out from reference TRBV7-9 and TRBJ2-7, the complete variable domain reads DTGVSQNPRHKITKRGQNVTFRCDPISEHNRLYWYRQTLGQGPEFLTYFQNEAQLEKSRLLSDRFSAERPKGSFSTLEIQRTEQGDSAMYLCASSLDPGAYYEQYFGPGTRLTVT.

The chain carries TRBV5-4 and TRBJ1-2; D gene uncertain. Per the germline V gene, CDR1 is SGHNT and CDR2 is YYREEE (reference sequence). V lost 4 bases to trimming and J lost 0 bases, with 19 bases between them. There are 17 residues in the CDR3. CDR3 in DNA: TGTGCCAGCAGCACCACAGTAAACCTGCCCCCTAACTATGGCTACACCTTC. Translating gives CASSTTVNLPPNYGYTF. The full variable domain, rest sourced from reference TRBV5-4 and TRBJ1-2, is ETGVTQSPTHLIKTRGQQVTLRCSSQSGHNTVSWYQQALGQGPQFIFQYYREEENGRGNFPPRFSGLQFPNYSSELNVNALELDDSALYLCASSTTVNLPPNYGYTFGSGTRLTVV.